This T cell receptor (beta chain) comes out of a study of blood T cell repertoires in COVID-19. CDR1 and CDR2 from the germline V gene are KGHDR and SFDVKD. The V segment lost 3 bases and the J segment 0 bases; nucleotides outside the gene matches: 7. The CDR3 has 17 residues. Sequencing used immunoSEQ multiplex PCR; TCRdb keeps in-frame clones, though not all of them. The sample lists fewer than 55,000 clones, about 84% seen once, with 2.1% in the top ten. Sequencing was performed on peripheral blood. The rearrangement uses TRBV24-1 and TRBJ2-3, with 8 bases aligning to TRBD2. This clonotype was obtained from a woman in her fifties or sixties with acute or convalescent COVID-19. As DNA, the CDR3 is TGTGCCACCAGTGATCCTGGTAGCGGGGCTAGCACAGATACGCAGTATTTT. Protein sequence: CATSDPGSGASTDTQYF.